The clone carrying this TCR beta chain was seen repeatedly, ten times or more. The data originate from a study of neurological immune-mediated disorders. Deletions cut 4 bases from V and 2 bases from J, with 11 bases between. The CDR3 covers 14 residues. Germline loops: CDR1 SGHRS, CDR2 YFSETQ. Each TCR transcript was tagged with a 10-nucleotide random UMI during 5'RACE. One entry per CDR3 protein results from TCRdb running MiXCR on the 5' RACE reads. Of around 100,000 distinct CDR3 sequences in the sample, 11% were seen once. Noted time point: longitudinal time-point 3. Unsorted libraries came from 2 million PBMCs stored at -80 °C.

This chain joins TRBV5-1 and TRBJ2-3, with D unresolved. Source material: PBMCs. The TCR originated in a female donor with HTLV-1-associated myelopathy (HAM/TSP). In nucleotides, the CDR3 is TGCGCCAGCAGCCAAGACGGGTACACAGATACGCAGTATTTT. Encoded protein: CASSQDGYTDTQYF.